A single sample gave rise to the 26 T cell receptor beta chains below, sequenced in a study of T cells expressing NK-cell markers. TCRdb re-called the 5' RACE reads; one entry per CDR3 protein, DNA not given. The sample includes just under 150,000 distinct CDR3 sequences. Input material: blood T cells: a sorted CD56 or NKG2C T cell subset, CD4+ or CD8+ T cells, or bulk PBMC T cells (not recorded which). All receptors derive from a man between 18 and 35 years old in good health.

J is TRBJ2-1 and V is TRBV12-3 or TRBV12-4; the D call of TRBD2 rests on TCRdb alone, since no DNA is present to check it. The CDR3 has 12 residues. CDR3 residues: CASSPGPNEQFF.

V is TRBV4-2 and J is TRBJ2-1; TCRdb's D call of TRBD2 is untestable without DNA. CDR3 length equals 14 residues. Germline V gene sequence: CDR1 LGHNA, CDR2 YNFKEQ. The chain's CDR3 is CASSQERGYDEQFF.

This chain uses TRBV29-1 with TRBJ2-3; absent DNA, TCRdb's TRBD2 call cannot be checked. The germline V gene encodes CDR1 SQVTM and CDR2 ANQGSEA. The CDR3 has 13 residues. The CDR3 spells CSVGAGPLATQYF.

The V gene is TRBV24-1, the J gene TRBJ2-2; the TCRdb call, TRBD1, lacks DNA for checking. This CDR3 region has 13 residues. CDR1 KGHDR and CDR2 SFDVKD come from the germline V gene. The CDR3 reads CATSPPGIGELFF.

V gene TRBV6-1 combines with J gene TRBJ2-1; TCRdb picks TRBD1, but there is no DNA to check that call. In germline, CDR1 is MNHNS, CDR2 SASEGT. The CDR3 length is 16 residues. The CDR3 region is CASSEILGQGVNEQFF.

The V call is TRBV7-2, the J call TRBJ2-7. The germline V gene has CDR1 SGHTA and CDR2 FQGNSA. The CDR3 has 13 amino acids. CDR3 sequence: CASSLENDYEQYF. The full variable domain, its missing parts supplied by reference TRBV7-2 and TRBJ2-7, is GAGVSQSPSNKVTEKGKDVELRCDPISGHTALYWYRQSLGQGLEFLIYFQGNSAPDKSGLPSDRFSAERTGGSVSTLTIQRTQQEDSAVYLCASSLENDYEQYFGPGTRLTVT.

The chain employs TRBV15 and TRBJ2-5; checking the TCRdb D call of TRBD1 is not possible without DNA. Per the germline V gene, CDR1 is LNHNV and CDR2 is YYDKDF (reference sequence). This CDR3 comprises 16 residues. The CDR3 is CATSREDRGSGETQYF.

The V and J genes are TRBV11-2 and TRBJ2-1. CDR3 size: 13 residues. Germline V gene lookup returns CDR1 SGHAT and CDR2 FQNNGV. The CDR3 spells CAIGEGSYNEQFF.

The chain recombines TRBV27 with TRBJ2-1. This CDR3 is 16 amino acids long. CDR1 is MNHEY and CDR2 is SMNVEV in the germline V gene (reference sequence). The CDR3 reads CASSLVGGTFYNEQFF.

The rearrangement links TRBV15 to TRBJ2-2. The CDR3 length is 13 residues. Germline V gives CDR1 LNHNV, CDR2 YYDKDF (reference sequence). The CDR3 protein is CATSRTNTGELFF.

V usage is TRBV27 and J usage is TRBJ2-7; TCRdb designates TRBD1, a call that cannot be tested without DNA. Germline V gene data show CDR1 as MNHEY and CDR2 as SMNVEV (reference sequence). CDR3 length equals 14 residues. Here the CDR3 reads CASSIRGRSYEQYF.

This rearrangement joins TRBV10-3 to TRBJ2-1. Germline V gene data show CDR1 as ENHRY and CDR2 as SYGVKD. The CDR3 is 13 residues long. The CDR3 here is CAISDPDYNEQFF.

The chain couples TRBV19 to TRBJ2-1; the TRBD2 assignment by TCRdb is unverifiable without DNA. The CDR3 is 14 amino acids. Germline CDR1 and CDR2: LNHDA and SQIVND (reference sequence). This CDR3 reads CASSPSGSSDEQFF.

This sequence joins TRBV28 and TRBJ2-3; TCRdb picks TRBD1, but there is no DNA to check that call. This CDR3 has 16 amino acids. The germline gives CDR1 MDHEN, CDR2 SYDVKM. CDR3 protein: CASSFAGAPSTDTQYF.

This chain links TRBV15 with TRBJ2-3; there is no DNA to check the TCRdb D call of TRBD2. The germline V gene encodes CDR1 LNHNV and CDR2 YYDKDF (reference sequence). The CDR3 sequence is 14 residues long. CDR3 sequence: CATTDYYGTDTQYF.

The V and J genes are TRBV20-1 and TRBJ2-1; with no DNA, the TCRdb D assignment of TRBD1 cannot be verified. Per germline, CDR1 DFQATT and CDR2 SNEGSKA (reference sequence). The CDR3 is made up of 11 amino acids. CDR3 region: CSVKGKGEQFF.

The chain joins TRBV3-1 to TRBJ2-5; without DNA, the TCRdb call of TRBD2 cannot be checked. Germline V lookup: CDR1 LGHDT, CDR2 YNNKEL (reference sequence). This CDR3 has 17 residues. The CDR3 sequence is CASSQDRLADKGETQYF.

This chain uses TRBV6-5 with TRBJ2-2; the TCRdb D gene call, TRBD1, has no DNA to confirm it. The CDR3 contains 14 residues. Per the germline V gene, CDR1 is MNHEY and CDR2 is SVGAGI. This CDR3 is CASSYSGGTGELFF.

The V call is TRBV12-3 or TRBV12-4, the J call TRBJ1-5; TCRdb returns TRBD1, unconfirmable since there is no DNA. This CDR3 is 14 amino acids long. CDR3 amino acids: CASRNGQGNQPQHF.

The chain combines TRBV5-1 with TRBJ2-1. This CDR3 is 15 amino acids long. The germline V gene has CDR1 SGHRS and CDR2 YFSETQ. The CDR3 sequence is CASSLDSYSYNEQFF.

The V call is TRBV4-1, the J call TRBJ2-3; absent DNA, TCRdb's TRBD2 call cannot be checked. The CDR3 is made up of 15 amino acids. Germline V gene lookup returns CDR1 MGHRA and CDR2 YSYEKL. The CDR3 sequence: CASSQVAGGADTQYF.

The CDR3 protein is CASGFASGYNEQFF. The rearrangement uses TRBV13 and TRBJ2-1; TCRdb lists TRBD2, though no DNA is available to test this call. CDR1 and CDR2 (germline): PRHDT, FYEKMQ (reference sequence). CDR3 length equals 14 residues.

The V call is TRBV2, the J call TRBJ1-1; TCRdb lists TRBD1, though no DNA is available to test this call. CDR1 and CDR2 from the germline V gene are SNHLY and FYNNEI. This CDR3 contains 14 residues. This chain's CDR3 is CASSEDSLITEAFF.

This CDR3 is CASRNPEAGNTGELFF. The chain recombines TRBV7-6 with TRBJ2-2; the D gene TCRdb calls, TRBD1, cannot be checked with no DNA. CDR1 and CDR2 (germline): SGHVS, FNYEAQ. The CDR3 sequence is 16 residues long.

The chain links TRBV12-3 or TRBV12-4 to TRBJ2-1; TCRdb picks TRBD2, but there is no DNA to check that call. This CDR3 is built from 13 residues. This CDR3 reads CASSFDASHEQFF.

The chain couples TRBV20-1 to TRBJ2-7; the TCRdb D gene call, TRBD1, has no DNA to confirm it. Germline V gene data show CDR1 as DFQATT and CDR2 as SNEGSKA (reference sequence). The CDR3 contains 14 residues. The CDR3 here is CSARRTTGDYEQYF.